The clone carrying this TCR beta chain turned up a few times. Its specificity is unknown. This record comes from a study of early T cells in non-severe SARS-CoV-2 infection. Study summary: Unsorted whole-blood RNA was sequenced in bulk, leaving chains unpaired. Study results and caveats: VDJdb matching, biased toward anti-spike CD8 responses, missed private and CD4 specificities.

Molecules of cDNA were individually given unique molecular identifiers that were attached to them. TCRdb used MiXCR to reprocess the 5' RACE reads, holding one entry per CDR3 protein. In the table there are more than 35,000 distinct CDR3 sequences, 3.9% of which are singletons. The germline gives CDR1 SGHRS, CDR2 YFSETQ. The germline V and J ends were trimmed by 0 bases and 5 bases, with 12 bases remaining between them. CDR3 size: 15 residues. The sequence came from an adult who was a healthcare worker with PCR-confirmed SARS-CoV-2 infection or an uninfected control (not recorded which). This chain joins TRBV5-1 and TRBJ1-5; D possibly corresponds to TRBD1 (6 bases). The sequenced material came from whole blood. Written as DNA, the CDR3 is TGCGCCAGCAGCTTGGACCAGGGGAGGGATCAGCCCCAGCATTTT. Its translation is CASSLDQGRDQPQHF.